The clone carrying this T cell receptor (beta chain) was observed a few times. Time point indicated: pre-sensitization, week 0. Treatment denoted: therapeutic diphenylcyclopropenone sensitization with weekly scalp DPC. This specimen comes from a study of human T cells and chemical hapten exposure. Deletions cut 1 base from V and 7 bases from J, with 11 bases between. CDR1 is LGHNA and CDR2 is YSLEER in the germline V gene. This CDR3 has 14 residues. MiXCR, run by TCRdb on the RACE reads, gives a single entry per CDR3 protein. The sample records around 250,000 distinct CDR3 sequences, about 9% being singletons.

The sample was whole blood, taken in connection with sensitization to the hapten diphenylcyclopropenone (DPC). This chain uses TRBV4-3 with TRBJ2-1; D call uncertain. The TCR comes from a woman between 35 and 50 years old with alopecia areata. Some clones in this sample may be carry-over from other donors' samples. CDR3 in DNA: TGCGCCAGCAGCCAAGGCGCTTCGCGGAATGAGCAGTTCTTC. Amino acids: CASSQGASRNEQFF.